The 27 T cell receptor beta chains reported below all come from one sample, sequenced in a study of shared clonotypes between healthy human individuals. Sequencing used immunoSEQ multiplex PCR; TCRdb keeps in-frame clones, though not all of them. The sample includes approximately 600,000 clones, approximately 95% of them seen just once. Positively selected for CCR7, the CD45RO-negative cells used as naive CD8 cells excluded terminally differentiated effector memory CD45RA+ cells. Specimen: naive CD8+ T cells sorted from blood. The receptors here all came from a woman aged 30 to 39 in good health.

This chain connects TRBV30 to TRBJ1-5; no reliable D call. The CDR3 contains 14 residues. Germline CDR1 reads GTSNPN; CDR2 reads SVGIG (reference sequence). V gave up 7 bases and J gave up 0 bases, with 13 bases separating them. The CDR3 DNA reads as TGTGCCTCCACATCCGTGGGTAGCAATCAGCCCCAGCATTTT. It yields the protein CASTSVGSNQPQHF.

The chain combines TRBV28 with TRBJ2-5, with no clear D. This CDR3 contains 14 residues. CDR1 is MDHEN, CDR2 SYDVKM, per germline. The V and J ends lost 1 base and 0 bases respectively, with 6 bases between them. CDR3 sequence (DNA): TGTGCCAGCAGTTTATCGGAAAACCAAGAGACCCAGTACTTC. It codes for CASSLSENQETQYF.

This CDR3 is CASSLDLTGDNEKLFF. CDR3 coding DNA: TGTGCCAGCAGCTTAGATTTAACAGGAGATAATGAAAAACTGTTTTTT. The chain combines TRBV11-2 with TRBJ1-4; D possibly corresponds to TRBD1 (5 bases). V was cut by 0 bases and J by 4 bases, with 12 bases left in between. Germline V CDR1 and CDR2: SGHAT, FQNNGV. The CDR3 is 16 amino acids.

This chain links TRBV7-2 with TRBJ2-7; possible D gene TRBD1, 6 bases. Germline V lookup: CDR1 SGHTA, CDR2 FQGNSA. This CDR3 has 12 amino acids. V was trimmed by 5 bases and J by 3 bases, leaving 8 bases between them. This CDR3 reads CASSPRGYEQYF. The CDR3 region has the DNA TGTGCCAGCAGCCCCAGGGGCTACGAGCAGTACTTC.

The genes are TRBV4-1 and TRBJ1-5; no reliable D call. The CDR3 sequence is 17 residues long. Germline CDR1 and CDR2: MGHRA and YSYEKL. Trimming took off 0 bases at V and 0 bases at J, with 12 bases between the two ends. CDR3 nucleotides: TGCGCCAGCAGCCAAGATTCGGCCAGCTATAGCAATCAGCCCCAGCATTTT. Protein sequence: CASSQDSASYSNQPQHF.

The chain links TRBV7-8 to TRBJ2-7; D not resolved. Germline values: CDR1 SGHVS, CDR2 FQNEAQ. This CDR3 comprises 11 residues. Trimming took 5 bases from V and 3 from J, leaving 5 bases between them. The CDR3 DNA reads TGTGCCAGCAGCCGAGACTACGAGCAGTACTTC. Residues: CASSRDYEQYF. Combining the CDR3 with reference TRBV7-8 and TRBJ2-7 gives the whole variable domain GAGVSQSPRYKVAKRGQDVALRCDPISGHVSLFWYQQALGQGPEFLTYFQNEAQLDKSGLPSDRFFAERPEGSVSTLKIQRTQQEDSAVYLCASSRDYEQYFGPGTRLTVT.

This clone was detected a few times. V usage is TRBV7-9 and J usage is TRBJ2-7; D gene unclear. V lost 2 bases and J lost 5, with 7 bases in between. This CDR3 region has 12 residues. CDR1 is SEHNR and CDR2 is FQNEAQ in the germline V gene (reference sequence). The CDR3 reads CASSLSSDEQYF. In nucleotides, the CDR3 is TGTGCCAGCAGCTTATCGAGCGACGAGCAGTACTTC.

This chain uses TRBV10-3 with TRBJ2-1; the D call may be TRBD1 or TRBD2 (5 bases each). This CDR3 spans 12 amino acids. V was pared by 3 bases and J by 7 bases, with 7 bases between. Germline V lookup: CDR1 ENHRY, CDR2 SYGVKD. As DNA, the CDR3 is TGTGCCATCAGTGACAGGGAGAATGAGCAGTTCTTC. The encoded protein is CAISDRENEQFF.

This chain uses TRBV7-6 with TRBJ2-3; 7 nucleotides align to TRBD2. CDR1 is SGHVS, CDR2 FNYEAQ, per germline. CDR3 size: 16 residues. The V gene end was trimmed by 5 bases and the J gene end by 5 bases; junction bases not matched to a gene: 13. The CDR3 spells CASSLNSWEGIDTQYF. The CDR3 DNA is TGTGCCAGCAGCCTAAACTCGTGGGAGGGAATAGATACGCAGTATTTT.

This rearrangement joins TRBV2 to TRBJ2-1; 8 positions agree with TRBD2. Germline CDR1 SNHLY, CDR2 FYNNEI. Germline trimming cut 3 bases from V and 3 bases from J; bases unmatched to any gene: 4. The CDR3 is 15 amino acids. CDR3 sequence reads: CASSDLAGHYNEQFF. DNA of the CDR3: TGTGCCAGCAGTGATCTAGCGGGCCACTACAATGAGCAGTTCTTC.

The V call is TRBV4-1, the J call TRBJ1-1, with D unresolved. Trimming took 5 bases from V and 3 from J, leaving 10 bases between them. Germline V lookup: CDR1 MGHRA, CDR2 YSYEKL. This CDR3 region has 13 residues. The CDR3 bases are TGCGCCAGCAGCGAACGAGGCTACACTGAAGCTTTCTTT. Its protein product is CASSERGYTEAFF.

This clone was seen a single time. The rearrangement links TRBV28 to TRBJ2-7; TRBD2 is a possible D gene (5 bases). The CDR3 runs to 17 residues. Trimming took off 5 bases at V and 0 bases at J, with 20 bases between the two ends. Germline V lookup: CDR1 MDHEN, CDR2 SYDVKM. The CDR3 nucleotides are TGTGCCAGCAGTCTCCCTGGTCTAGCTCAGAGCTCCTACGAGCAGTACTTC. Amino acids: CASSLPGLAQSSYEQYF.

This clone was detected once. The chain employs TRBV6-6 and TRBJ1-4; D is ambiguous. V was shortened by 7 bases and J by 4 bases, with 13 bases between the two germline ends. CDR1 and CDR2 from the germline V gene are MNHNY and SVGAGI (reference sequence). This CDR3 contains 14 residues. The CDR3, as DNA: TGTGCCAGCAATTCTGGGGAGATTAATGAAAAACTGTTTTTT. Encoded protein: CASNSGEINEKLFF.

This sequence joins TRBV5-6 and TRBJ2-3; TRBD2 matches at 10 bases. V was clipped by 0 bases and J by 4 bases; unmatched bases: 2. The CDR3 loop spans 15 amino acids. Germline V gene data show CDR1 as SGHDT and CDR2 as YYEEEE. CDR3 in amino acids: CASSLGAGGADTQYF. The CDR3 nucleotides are TGTGCCAGCAGCTTGGGAGCGGGAGGGGCAGATACGCAGTATTTT.

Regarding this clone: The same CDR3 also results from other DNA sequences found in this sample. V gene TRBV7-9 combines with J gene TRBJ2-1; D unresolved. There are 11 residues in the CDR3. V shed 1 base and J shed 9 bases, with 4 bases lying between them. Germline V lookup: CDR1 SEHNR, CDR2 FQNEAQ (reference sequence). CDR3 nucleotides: TGTGCCAGCAGCTTAGGATCTGAGCAGTTCTTC. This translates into CASSLGSEQFF.

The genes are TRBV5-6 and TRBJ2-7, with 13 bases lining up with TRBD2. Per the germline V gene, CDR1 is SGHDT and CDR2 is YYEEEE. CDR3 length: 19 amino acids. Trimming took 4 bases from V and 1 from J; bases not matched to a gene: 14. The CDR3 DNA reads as TGTGCCAGCAGCAGTCATCCGGGACTAGCGGGACCAGGGTCCTACGAGCAGTACTTC. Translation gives CASSSHPGLAGPGSYEQYF.

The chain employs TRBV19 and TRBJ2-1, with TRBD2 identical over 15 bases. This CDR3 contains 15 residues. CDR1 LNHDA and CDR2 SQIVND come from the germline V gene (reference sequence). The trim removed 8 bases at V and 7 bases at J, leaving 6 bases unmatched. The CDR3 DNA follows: TGTGCCAGTGAAGGACTAGCGGGAGGGTTGAATGAGCAGTTCTTC. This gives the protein CASEGLAGGLNEQFF.

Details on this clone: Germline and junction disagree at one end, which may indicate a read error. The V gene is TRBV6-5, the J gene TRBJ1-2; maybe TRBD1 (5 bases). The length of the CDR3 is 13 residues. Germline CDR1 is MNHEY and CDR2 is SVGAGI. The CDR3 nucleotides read TGTGCCAGCAGTTACGGGCAGGGATCCCCCTTGTCCTTC. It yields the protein CASSYGQGSPLSF.

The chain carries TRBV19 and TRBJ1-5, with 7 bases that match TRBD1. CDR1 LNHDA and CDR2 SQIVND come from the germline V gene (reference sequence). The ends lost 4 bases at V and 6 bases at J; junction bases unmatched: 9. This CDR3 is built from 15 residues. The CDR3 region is CASSTGGSILQPQHF. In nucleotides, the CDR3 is TGTGCCAGTAGTACAGGGGGTTCTATCCTTCAGCCCCAGCATTTT.

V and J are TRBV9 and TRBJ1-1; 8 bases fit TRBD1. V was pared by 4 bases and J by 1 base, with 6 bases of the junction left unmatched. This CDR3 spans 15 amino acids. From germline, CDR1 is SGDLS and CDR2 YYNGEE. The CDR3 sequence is CASSTGQDRNTEAFF. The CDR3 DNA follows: TGTGCCAGCAGCACGGGACAGGATCGGAACACTGAAGCTTTCTTT.

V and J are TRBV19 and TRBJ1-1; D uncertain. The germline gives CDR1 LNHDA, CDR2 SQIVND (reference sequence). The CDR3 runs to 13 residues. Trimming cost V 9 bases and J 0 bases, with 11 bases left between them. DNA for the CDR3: TGTGCCAGCCACCAAAGAATGAACACTGAAGCTTTCTTT. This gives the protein CASHQRMNTEAFF. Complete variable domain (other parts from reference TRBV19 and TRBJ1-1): DGGITQSPKYLFRKEGQNVTLSCEQNLNHDAMYWYRQDPGQGLRLIYYSQIVNDFQKGDIAEGYSVSREKKESFPLTVTSAQKNPTAFYLCASHQRMNTEAFFGQGTRLTVV.

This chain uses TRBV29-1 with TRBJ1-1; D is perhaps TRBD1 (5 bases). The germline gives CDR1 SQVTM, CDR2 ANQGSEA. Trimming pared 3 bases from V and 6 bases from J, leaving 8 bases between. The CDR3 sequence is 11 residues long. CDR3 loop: CSVESGPEAFF. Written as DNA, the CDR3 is TGCAGCGTTGAGTCAGGGCCTGAAGCTTTCTTT. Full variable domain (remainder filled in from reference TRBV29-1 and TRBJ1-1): SAVISQKPSRDICQRGTSLTIQCQVDSQVTMMFWYRQQPGQSLTLIATANQGSEATYESGFVIDKFPISRPNLTFSTLTVSNMSPEDSSIYLCSVESGPEAFFGQGTRLTVV.

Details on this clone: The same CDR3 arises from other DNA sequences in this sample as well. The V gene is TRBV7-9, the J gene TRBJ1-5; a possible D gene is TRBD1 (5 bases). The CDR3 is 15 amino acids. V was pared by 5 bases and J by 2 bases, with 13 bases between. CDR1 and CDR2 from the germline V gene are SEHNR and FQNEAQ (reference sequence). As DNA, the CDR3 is TGTGCCAGCAGCCCGCAGGGTGCGGGCAATCAGCCCCAGCATTTT. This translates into CASSPQGAGNQPQHF. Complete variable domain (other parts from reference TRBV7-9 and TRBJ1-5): DTGVSQNPRHKITKRGQNVTFRCDPISEHNRLYWYRQTLGQGPEFLTYFQNEAQLEKSRLLSDRFSAERPKGSFSTLEIQRTEQGDSAMYLCASSPQGAGNQPQHFGDGTRLSIL.

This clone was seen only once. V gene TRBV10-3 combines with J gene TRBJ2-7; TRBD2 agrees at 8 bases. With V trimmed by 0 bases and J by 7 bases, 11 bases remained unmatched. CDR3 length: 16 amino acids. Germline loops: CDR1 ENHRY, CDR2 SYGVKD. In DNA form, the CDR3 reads TGTGCCATCAGTGAGTCGGGGGGGAGCGGGAGATGGGAGCAGTACTTC. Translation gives CAISESGGSGRWEQYF.

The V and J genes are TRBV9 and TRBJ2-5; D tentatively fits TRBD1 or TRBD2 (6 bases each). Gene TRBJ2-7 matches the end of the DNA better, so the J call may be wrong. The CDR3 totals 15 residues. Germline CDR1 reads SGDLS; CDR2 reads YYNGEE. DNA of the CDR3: TGTGCCAGCAGCGTGGGGGCGCCTAGCGTTTACGAGCAGTACTTC. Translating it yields CASSVGAPSVYEQYF.

The CDR3 here is CASSPGTGMDEQFF. Written as DNA, the CDR3 is TGTGCCAGTAGTCCTGGGACAGGAATGGATGAGCAGTTCTTC. The J gene is TRBJ2-1, the V gene TRBV19; 8 bases are a match to TRBD1. Germline assignment: CDR1 LNHDA and CDR2 SQIVND (reference sequence). The length of the CDR3 is 14 residues. V shed 5 bases and J 8 bases; nucleotides not matched to a gene: 8.

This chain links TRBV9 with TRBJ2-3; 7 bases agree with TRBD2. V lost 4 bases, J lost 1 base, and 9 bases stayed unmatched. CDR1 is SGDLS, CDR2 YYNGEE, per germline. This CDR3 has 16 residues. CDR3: CASSSERDFRTDTQYF. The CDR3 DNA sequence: TGTGCCAGCAGCTCGGAGCGGGACTTTCGCACAGATACGCAGTATTTT.